This T cell receptor (beta chain) stems from a study of T cell responses to AZD1222 COVID-19 vaccine. Germline V gene sequence: CDR1 ENHRY, CDR2 SYGVKD. There are 15 residues in the CDR3. Trimming stripped 5 bases from V and 5 bases from J, with 16 bases between. Points on this clone: The target antigen is unknown.

Sequencing used immunoSEQ multiplex PCR; TCRdb keeps in-frame clones, though not all of them. The sample lists about 140,000 clones, about 90% occurring once. Broader study findings: Clonal diversity was possibly underestimated, and the donors were mostly white British, with more females. Vaccine-associated CD4 TCRs ranged over spike, dominating at 160-218 and 743-854.

The sequencing used peripheral blood, collected on day 0 of AZD1222 vaccination. This TCR derives from an adult in good health. The gene calls are TRBV10-3 and TRBJ2-1; D may match TRBD1 or TRBD2 (6 bases each). The CDR3 is CAISPRGPSDNEQFF. DNA for the CDR3: TGTGCCATCAGTCCCCGGGGGCCTAGCGACAATGAGCAGTTCTTC.